The T cell receptor beta chain described here comes from a study of shared clonotypes between healthy human individuals. Study-wide context: For every donor, three CD4 naive, three CD4 memory, two CD8 naive and one CD8 memory plates were used. Study-wide findings and caveats: Non-shared clonotypes displayed generation probabilities falling below those of clonotypes present in all four donors.

The donors were all Caucasian adults (living in Nashville, Tennessee). In the CD4+ fraction, cells were divided into CD45RA+ naive and CD45RA-negative memory subsets. Profiled with immunoSEQ multiplex PCR; TCRdb holds only in-frame clones, not every one. Among 2 million to 3 million clones listed, roughly 93% were seen once. Concerning this clone: Its target is unknown.

V lost 5 bases to trimming and J lost 2 bases; unmatched junction nucleotides: 12. This CDR3 contains 18 residues. Looked up from germline, CDR1 is MGHRA and CDR2 is YSYEKL. The chain has TRBV4-1 and TRBJ2-7, with TRBD2 matching over 13 bases. The origin of this receptor is a man aged 18 to 29 in good health. Some clones in this sample may be carry-over from other donors' samples. The sample was naive CD4+ T cells from PBMCs. Subset indicated: CD45RA+ positively selected. The CDR3 bases are TGCGCCAGCAGCTCTGGACAGCTTGGGACTAGCGGGACCTACGAGCAGTACTTC. Translation: CASSSGQLGTSGTYEQYF.